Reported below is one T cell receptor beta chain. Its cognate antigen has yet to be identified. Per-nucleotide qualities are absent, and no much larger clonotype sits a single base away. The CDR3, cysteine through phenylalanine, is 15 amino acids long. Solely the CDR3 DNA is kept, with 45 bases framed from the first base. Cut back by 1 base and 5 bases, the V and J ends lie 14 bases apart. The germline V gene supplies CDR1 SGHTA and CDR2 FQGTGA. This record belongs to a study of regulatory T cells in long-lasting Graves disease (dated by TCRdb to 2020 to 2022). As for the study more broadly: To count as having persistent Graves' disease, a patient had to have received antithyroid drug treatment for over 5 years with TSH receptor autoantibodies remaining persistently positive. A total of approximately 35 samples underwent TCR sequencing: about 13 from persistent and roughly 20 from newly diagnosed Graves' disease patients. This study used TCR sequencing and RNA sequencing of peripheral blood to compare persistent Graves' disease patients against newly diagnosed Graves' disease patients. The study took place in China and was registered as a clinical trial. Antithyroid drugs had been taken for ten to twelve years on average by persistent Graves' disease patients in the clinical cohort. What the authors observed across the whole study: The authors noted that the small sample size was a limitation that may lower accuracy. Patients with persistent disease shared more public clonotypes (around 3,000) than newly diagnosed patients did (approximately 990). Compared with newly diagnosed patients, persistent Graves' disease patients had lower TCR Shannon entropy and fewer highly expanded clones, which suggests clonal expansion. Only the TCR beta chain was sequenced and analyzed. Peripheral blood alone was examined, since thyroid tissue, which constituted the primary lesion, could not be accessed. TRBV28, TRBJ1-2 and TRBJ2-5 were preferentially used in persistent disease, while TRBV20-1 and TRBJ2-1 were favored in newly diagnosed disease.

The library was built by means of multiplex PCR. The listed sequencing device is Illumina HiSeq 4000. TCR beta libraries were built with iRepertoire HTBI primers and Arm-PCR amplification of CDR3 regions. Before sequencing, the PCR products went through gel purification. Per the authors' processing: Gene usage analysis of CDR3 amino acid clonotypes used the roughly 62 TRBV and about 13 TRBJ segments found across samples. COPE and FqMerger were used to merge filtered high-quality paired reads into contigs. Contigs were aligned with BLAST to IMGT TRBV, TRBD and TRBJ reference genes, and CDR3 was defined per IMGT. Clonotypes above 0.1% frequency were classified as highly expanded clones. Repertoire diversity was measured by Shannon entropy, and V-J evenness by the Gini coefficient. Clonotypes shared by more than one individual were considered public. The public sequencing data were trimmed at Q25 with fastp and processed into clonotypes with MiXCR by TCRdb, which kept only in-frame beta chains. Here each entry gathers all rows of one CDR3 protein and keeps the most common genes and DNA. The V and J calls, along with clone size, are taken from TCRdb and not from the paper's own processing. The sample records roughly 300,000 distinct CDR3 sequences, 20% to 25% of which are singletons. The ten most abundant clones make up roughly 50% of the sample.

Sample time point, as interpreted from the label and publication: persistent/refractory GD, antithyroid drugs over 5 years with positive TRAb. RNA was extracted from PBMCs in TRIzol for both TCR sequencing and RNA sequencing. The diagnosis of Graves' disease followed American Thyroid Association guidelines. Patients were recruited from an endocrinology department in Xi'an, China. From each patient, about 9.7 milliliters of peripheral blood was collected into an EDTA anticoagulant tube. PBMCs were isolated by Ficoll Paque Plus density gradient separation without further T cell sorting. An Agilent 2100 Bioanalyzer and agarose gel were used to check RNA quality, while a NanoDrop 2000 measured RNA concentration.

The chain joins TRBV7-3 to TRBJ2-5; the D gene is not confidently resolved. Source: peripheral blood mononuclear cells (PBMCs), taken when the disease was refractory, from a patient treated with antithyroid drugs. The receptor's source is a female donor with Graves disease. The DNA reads TGTGCCAGCAGCTTAAGGGCTACCGGGCGGGAGACCCAGTACTTC. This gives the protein CASSLRATGRETQYF.